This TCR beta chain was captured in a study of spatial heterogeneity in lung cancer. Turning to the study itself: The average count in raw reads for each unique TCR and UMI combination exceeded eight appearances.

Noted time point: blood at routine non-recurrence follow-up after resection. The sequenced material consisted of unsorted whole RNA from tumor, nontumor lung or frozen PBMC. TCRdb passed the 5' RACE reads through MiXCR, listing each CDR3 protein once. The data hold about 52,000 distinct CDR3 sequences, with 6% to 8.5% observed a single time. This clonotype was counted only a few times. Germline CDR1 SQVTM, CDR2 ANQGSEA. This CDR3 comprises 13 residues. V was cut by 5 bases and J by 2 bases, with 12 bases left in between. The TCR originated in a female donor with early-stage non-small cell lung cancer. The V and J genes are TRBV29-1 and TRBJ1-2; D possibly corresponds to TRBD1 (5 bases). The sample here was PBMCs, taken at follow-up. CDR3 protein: CSVPARGNYGYTF. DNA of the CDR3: TGCAGCGTTCCCGCGAGGGGAAACTATGGCTACACCTTC.